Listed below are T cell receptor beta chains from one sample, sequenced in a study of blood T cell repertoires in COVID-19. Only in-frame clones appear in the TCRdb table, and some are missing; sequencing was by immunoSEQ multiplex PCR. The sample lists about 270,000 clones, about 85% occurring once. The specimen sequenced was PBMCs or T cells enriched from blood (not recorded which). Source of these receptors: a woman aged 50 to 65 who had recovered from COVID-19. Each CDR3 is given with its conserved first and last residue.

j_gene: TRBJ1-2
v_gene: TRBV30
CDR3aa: CAWSVRGQGSGYTF

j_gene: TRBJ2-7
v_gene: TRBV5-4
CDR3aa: CASSAGTGGVNSYEQYF

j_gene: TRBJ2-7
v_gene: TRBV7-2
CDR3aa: CASSPRLAGPQLYEQYF

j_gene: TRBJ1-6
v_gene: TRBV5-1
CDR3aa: CASSLDGGINNSPLHF

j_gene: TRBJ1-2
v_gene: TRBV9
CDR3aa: CASSDRGSGNGYTF

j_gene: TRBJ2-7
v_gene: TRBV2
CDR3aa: CASSQTWSSYEQYF

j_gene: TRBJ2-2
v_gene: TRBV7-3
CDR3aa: CASSPGQGAYTGELFF

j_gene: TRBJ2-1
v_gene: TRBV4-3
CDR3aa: CASSQGDSGRDNEQFF

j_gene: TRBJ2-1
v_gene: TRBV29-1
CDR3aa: CSAPSTGAYEQFF

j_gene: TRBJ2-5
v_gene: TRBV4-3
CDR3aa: CASSLAYQETQYF

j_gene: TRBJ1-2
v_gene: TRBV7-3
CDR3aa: CASSAAGQFYGYTF

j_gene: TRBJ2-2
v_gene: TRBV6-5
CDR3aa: CATALRGENTGELFF

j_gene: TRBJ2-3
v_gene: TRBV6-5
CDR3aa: CASRPGTGSTDTQYF

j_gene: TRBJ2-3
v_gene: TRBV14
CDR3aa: CASSTRPGQGSSGSTDTQYF

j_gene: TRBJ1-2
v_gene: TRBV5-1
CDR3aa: CASSRGQVQEGYTF

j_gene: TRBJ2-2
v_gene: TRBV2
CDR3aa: CARGRSNTGELFF

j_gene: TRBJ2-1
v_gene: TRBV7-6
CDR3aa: CASSWSSARYNEQFF

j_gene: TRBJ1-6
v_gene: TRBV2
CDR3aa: CASRGWDTNSPLHF

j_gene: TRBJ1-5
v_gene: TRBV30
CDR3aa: CAWSAKGGSNQPQHF

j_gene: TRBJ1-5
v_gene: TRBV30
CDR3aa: CAWSQGSNQPQHF

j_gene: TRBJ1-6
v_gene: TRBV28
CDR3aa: CASRRSGERNSPLHF

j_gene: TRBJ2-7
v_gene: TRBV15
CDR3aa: CATSTGTVPYEQYF

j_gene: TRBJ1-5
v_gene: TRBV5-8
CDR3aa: CASRGTVNQPQHF